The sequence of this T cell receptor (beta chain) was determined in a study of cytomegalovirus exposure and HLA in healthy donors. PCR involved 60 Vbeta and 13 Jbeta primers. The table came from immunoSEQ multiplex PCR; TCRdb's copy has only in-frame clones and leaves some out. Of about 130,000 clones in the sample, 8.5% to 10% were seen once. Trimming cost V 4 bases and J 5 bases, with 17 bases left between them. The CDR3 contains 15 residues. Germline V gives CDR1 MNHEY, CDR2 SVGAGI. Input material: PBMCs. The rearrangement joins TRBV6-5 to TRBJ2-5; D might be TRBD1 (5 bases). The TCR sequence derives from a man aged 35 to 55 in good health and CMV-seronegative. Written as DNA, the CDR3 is TGTGCCAGCAGTTTAACGAGGAAGGCAGGGGAGACCCAGTACTTC. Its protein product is CASSLTRKAGETQYF.